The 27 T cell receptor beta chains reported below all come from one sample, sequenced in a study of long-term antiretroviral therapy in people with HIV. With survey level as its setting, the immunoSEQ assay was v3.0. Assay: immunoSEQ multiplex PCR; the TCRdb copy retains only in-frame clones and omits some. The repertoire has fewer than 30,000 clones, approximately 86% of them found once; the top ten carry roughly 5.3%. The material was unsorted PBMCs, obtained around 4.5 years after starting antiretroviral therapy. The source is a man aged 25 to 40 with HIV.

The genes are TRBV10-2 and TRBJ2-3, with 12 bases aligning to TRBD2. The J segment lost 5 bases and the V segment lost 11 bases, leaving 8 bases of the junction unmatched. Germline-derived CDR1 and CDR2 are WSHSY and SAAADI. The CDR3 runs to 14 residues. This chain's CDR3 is CAARLAGDRDTQYF. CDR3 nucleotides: TGCGCCGCCCGACTAGCGGGAGACCGAGATACGCAGTATTTT.

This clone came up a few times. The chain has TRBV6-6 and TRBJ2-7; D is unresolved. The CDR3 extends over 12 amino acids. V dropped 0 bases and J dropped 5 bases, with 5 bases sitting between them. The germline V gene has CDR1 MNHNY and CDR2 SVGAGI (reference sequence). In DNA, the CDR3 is TGTGCCAGCAGTTACTCTAGCCACGAGCAGTACTTC. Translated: CASSYSSHEQYF.

The CDR3 loop is CASSLAWKRVTQPQHF. CDR3 in DNA: TGTGCCAGCAGCTTAGCGTGGAAAAGGGTTACCCAGCCCCAGCATTTT. The rearrangement uses TRBV7-8 and TRBJ1-5; D is unclear. The CDR3 is made up of 16 amino acids. V gave up 0 bases and J gave up 7 bases, with 16 bases separating them. Germline V gene lookup returns CDR1 SGHVS and CDR2 FQNEAQ.

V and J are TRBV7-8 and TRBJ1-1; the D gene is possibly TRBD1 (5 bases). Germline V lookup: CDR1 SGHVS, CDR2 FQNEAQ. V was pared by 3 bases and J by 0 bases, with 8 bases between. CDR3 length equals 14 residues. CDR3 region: CASSLGGVNTEAFF. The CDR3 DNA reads TGTGCCAGCAGCTTGGGGGGGGTGAACACTGAAGCTTTCTTT.

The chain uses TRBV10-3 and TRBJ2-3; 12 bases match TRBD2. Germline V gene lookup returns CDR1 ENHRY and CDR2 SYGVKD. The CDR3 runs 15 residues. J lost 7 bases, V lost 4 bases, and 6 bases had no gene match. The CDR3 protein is CAISASGRVENTQYF. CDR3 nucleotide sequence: TGTGCCATCAGTGCTAGCGGGAGGGTGGAGAATACGCAGTATTTT.

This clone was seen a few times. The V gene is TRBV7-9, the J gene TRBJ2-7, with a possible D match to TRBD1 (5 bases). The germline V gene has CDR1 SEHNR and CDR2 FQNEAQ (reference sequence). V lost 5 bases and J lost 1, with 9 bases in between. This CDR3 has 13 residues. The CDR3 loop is CASSVTESYEQYF. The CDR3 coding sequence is TGTGCCAGCAGCGTGACAGAGTCCTACGAGCAGTACTTC.

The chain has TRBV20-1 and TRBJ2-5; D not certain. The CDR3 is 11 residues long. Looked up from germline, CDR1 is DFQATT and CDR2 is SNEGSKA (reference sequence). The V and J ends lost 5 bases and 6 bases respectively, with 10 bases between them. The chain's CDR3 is CSADQAKTQYF. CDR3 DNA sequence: TGCAGTGCTGACCAGGCAAAGACCCAGTACTTC.

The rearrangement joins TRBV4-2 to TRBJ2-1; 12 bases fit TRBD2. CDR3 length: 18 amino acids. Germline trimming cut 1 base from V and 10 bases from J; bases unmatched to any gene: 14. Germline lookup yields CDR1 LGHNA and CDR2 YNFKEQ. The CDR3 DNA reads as TGTGCCAGCAGCCAAGGACTAGCGGGAGACGGGATCCAGGAAGAGCAGTTCTTC. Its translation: CASSQGLAGDGIQEEQFF.

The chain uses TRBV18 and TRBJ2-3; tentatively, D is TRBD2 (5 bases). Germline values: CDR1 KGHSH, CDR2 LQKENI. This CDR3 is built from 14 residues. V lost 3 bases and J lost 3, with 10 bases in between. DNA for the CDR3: TGTGCCAGCTCACCCATGGAGCGGACAGATACGCAGTATTTT. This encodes CASSPMERTDTQYF.

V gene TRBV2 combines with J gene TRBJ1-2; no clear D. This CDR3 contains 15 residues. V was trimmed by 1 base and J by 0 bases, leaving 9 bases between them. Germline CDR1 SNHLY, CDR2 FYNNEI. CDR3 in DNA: TGTGCCAGCAGTGAAGTTCGACAAACTAACTATGGCTACACCTTC. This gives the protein CASSEVRQTNYGYTF.

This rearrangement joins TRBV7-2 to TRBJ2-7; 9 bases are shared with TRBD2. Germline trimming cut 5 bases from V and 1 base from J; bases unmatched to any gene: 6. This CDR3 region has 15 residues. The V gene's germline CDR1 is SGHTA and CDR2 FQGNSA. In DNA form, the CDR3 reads TGTGCCAGCAGCGATTCAGCGGGGGGATCCTACGAGCAGTACTTC. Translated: CASSDSAGGSYEQYF.

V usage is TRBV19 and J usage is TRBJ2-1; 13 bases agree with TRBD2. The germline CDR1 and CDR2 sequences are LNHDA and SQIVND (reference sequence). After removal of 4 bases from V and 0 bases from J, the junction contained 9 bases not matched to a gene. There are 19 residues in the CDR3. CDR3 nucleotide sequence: TGTGCCAGTAGTACACCCGGGACTAGCGGGACGAGCTCCTACAATGAGCAGTTCTTC. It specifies CASSTPGTSGTSSYNEQFF.

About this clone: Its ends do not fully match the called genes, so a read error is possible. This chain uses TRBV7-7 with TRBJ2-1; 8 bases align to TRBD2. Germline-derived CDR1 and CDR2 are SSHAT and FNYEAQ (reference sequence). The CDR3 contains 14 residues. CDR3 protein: CASSLVAGNNEQFF. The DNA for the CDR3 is TGTGCTAGCAGCTTAGTAGCGGGAAACAATGAGCAGTTCTTC.

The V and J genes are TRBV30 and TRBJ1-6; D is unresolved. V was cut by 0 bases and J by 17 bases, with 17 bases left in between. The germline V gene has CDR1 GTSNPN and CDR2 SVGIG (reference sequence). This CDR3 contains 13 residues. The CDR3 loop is CAWSVRPGFSIHF. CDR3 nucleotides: TGTGCCTGGAGTGTACGCCCGGGGTTTAGTATCCACTTT.

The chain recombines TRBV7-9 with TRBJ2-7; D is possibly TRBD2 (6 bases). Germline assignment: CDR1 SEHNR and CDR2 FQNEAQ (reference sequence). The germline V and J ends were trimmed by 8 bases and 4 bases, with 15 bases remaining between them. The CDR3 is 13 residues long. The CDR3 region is CASLMGGGYEQYF. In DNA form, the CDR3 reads TGTGCCAGCCTCATGGGGGGAGGTTACGAGCAGTACTTC.

The CDR3 bases are TGTGCCACCCGGCGGGGGATGAACACCGGGGAGCTGTTTTTT. Translating gives CATRRGMNTGELFF. The chain couples TRBV6-4 to TRBJ2-2; TRBD2 agrees at 7 bases. Per the germline V gene, CDR1 is MRHNA and CDR2 is SNTAGT. The ends lost 10 bases at V and 1 base at J; junction bases unmatched: 6. This CDR3 has 14 residues.

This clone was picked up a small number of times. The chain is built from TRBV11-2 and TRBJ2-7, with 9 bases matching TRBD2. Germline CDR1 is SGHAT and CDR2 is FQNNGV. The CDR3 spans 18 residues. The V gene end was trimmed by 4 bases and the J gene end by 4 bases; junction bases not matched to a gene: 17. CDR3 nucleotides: TGTGCCAGCAGCTCGATAACCCGAGTAAGCGGGAGGCAATACGAGCAGTACTTC. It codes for CASSSITRVSGRQYEQYF.

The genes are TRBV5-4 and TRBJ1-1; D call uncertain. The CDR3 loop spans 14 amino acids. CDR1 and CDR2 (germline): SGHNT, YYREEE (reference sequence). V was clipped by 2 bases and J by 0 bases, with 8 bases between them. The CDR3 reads CASSFSALNTEAFF. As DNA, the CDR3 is TGTGCCAGCAGCTTCTCCGCCCTGAACACTGAAGCTTTCTTT.

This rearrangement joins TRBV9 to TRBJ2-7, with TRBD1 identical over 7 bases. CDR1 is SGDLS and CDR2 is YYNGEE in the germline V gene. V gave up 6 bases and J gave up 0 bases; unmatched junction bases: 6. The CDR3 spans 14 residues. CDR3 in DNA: TGTGCCAGCACCGGGACAGCTAACTCCTACGAGCAGTACTTC. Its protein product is CASTGTANSYEQYF.

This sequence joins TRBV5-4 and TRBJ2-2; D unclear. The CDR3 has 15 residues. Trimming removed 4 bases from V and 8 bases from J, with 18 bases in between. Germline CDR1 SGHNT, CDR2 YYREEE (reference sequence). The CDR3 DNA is TGTGCCAGCAGCACTGAAATTGGACGTTCAGGGGAGCTGTTTTTT. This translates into CASSTEIGRSGELFF.

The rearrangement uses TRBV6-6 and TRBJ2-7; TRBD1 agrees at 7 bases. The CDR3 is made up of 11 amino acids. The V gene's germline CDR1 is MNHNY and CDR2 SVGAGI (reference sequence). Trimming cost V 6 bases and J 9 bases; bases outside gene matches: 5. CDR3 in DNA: TGTGCCAGCAGGAGGGACAGATTGCAGTACTTC. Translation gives CASRRDRLQYF.

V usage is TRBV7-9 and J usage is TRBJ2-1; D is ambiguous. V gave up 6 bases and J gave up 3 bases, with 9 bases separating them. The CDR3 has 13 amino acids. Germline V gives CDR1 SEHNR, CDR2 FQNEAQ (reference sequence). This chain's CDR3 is CASRRINYNEQFF. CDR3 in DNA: TGTGCCAGCAGACGGATCAACTACAATGAGCAGTTCTTC.

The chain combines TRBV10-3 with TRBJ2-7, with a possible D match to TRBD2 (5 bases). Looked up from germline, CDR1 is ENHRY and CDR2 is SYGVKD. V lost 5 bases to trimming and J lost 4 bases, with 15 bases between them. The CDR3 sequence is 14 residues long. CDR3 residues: CAISTEGANYEQYF. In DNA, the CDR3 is TGTGCCATCAGTACCGAGGGAGCCAATTACGAGCAGTACTTC.

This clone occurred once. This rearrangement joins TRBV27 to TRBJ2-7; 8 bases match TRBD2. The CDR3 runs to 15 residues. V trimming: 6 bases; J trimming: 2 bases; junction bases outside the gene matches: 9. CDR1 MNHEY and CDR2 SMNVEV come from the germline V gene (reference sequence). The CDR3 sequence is CASSFSGKAAYEQYF. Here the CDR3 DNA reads TGTGCCAGCAGCTTTAGCGGGAAGGCGGCCTACGAGCAGTACTTC.

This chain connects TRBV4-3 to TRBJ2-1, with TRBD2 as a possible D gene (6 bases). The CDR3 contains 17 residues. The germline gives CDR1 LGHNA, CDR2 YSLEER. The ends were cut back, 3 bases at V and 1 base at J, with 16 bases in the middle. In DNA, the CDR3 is TGCGCCAGCAGCCACGCTCAACTAGCCTGGTCCTACAATGAGCAGTTCTTC. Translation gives CASSHAQLAWSYNEQFF.

CDR3 bases: TGTGCCAGCAGTGAAGCGGTAAGCTACTCCTACGAGCAGTACTTC. Translated, it gives CASSEAVSYSYEQYF. This chain connects TRBV6-1 to TRBJ2-7; D uncertain. V lost 0 bases, J lost 0 bases, and 9 bases lay in between. The CDR3 covers 15 residues. CDR1 is MNHNS, CDR2 SASEGT, per germline.

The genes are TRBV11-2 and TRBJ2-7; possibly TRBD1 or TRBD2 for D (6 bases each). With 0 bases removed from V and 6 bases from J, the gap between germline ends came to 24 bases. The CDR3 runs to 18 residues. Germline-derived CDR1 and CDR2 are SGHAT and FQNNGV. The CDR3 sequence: CASSLDRTNRDLVSEQYF. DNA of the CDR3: TGTGCCAGCAGCTTAGATAGGACTAACAGGGATCTCGTATCCGAGCAGTACTTC.